This entry lists 14 T cell receptor beta chains sequenced from one sample in a study of CD8 T cells in Susac syndrome. Random hexamers primed reverse transcription of about 0.45 to 1 ug RNA. TCRdb fed the immunoSEQ multiplex PCR reads into MiXCR, producing one record per CDR3 protein. The data contain under 250,000 distinct CDR3 sequences, roughly 95% of them singletons. What was sequenced was CD4+ T cells from PBMCs. The origin of the receptors is a human donor with multiple sclerosis.

This clonotype was observed once. The chain employs TRBV28 and TRBJ2-3, with D possibly TRBD2 on 6 matching bases. Germline V lookup: CDR1 MDHEN, CDR2 SYDVKM. V was trimmed by 6 bases and J by 3 bases, leaving 19 bases between them. The CDR3 is 16 amino acids. The CDR3 nucleotides read TGTGCCAGCAGGACTCCGGGAGAAGCGATAACAGATACGCAGTATTTT. Protein sequence: CASRTPGEAITDTQYF.

The chain joins TRBV20-1 to TRBJ2-5; D gene uncertain. The CDR3 totals 11 residues. V lost 6 bases to trimming and J lost 5 bases, with 10 bases between them. Germline CDR1 DFQATT, CDR2 SNEGSKA (reference sequence). The CDR3 coding sequence is TGCAGTGCACCCGCGTGGGAGACCCAGTACTTC. Its translation: CSAPAWETQYF.

The CDR3 DNA reads as TGTGCCAGCAGCGCTACAGGGGATGCGGGTCAGCCCCAGCATTTT. Residues: CASSATGDAGQPQHF. This chain connects TRBV7-8 to TRBJ1-5, with 7 nucleotides matching TRBD1. CDR1 and CDR2 (germline): SGHVS, FQNEAQ. CDR3 length equals 15 residues. The junction had 10 bases not matched to a gene; V was cut back by 5 bases and J by 6 bases.

J is TRBJ2-1 and V is TRBV12-3 or TRBV12-4, with 11 positions matching TRBD2. The ends lost 3 bases at V and 9 bases at J; junction bases unmatched: 4. This CDR3 spans 14 amino acids. The CDR3 protein is CASSFSGRAGEQFF. CDR3 coding DNA: TGTGCCAGCAGTTTTAGCGGGAGGGCCGGTGAGCAGTTCTTC.

This clonotype was picked up one time. V is TRBV6-5 and J is TRBJ1-4, with D unresolved. Germline values: CDR1 MNHEY, CDR2 SVGAGI. The ends were cut back, 6 bases at V and 4 bases at J, with 15 bases in the middle. The CDR3 covers 15 residues. The DNA of the CDR3 is TGTGCCAGCAGCACCCCTCGAAGCGGTAATGAAAAACTGTTTTTT. Protein product: CASSTPRSGNEKLFF.

This chain connects TRBV28 to TRBJ1-2, with D unresolved. Trimming stripped 3 bases from V and 3 bases from J, with 14 bases between. Germline CDR1 reads MDHEN; CDR2 reads SYDVKM. This CDR3 spans 15 amino acids. As DNA, the CDR3 is TGTGCCAGCAGTTTTTTCCTATCCCGGTACTATGGCTACACCTTC. It is translated as CASSFFLSRYYGYTF.

For this clonotype: One end of the junction fails to match germline, which may point to a read error. The genes are TRBV7-7 and TRBJ2-1; the match to TRBD2 covers 10 bases. This CDR3 comprises 15 residues. CDR1 and CDR2 (germline): SSHAT, FNYEAQ (reference sequence). For the CDR3, the DNA is TGTGCTAGCAGCCCGGGACTAGCGCCTTACAATGAGCAGTTCTTC. This translates into CASSPGLAPYNEQFF. Variable domain in full (rest from reference TRBV7-7 and TRBJ2-1): GAGVSQSPRYKVTKRGQDVTLRCDPISSHATLYWYQQALGQGPEFLTYFNYEAQPDKSGLPSDRFSAERPEGSISTLTIQRTEQRDSAMYRCASSPGLAPYNEQFFGPGTRLTVL.

V usage is TRBV20-1 and J usage is TRBJ2-1; D might be TRBD2 (6 bases). There are 14 residues in the CDR3. Trimming shortened V by 6 bases and J by 0 bases, and 12 bases separated the two germline ends. Germline CDR1 DFQATT, CDR2 SNEGSKA (reference sequence). The CDR3 reads CSALAESSYNEQFF. CDR3 bases: TGCAGTGCCTTAGCGGAAAGCTCCTACAATGAGCAGTTCTTC.

This chain links TRBV5-4 with TRBJ2-5; 10 positions agree with TRBD1. Per the germline V gene, CDR1 is SGHNT and CDR2 is YYREEE (reference sequence). The CDR3 extends over 15 amino acids. Trimming cost V 5 bases and J 1 base; bases outside gene matches: 5. CDR3 amino acids: CASRSDRGSQETQYF. CDR3 DNA: TGTGCCAGCAGATCGGACAGGGGGAGCCAAGAGACCCAGTACTTC.

The V and J genes are TRBV6-4 and TRBJ1-4, with D possibly being TRBD1 (5 bases). This CDR3 comprises 14 residues. V was shortened by 0 bases and J by 7 bases, with 9 bases between the two germline ends. Germline CDR1 reads MRHNA; CDR2 reads SNTAGT. CDR3: CASSDSTESEKLFF. CDR3 in DNA: TGTGCCAGCAGTGACTCGACAGAAAGTGAAAAACTGTTTTTT.

The chain is built from TRBV5-1 and TRBJ2-7, with TRBD2 as a possible D gene (5 bases). CDR1 SGHRS and CDR2 YFSETQ come from the germline V gene. Trimming cost V 6 bases and J 2 bases, with 9 bases left between them. CDR3 size: 12 residues. CDR3 sequence: CASKREPYEQYF. CDR3 sequence (DNA): TGCGCCAGCAAGAGGGAACCCTACGAGCAGTACTTC.

The chain recombines TRBV30 with TRBJ2-7; the D call may be TRBD1 or TRBD2 (6 bases each). V lost 1 base to trimming and J lost 3 bases, with 10 bases between them. CDR1 and CDR2 (germline): GTSNPN, SVGIG (reference sequence). The CDR3 contains 13 residues. The CDR3, as DNA: TGTGCCTGGAGTGCGGGGGCGCGCTACGAGCAGTACTTC. This sequence encodes CAWSAGARYEQYF.

This chain connects TRBV4-1 to TRBJ2-5, with a possible D match to TRBD1 (5 bases). Germline V CDR1 and CDR2: MGHRA, YSYEKL. Trimming shortened V by 2 bases and J by 7 bases, and 14 bases separated the two germline ends. The CDR3 sequence is 14 residues long. The CDR3 here is CASSQQGPVVTQYF. In DNA form, the CDR3 reads TGCGCCAGCAGCCAACAGGGCCCAGTGGTGACCCAGTACTTC.

The chain has TRBV12-3 or TRBV12-4 and TRBJ2-1; 11 nucleotides agree with TRBD2. With 6 bases clipped from V and 9 bases from J, the junction kept 10 bases outside the gene matches. The CDR3 spans 15 residues. As DNA, the CDR3 is TGTGCCAGCAGCCGTGGGACTAGCGGCCCTGGTGAGCAGTTCTTC. Its translation is CASSRGTSGPGEQFF.